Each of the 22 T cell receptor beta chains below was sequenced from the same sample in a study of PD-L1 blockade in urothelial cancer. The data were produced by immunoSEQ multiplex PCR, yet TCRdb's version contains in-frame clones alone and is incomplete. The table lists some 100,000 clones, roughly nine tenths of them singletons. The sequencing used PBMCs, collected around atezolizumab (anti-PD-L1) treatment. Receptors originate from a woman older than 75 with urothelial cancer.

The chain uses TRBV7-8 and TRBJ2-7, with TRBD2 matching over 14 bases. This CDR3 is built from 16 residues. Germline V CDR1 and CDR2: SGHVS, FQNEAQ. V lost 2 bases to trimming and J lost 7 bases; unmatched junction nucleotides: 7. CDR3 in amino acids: CASSLPSGLAGGEQYF. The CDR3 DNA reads TGTGCCAGCAGCTTACCTTCAGGACTAGCGGGAGGAGAGCAGTACTTC.

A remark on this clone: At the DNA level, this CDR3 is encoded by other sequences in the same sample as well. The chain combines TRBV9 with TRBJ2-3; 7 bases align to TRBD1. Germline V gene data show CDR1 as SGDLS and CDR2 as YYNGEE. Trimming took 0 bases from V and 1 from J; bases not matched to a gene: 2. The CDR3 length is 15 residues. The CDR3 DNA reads TGTGCCAGCAGCGTAGTTCAGGGGGGCACAGATACGCAGTATTTT. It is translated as CASSVVQGGTDTQYF.

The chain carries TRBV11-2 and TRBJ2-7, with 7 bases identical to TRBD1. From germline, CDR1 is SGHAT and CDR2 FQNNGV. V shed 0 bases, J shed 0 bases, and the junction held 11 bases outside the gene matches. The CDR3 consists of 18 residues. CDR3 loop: CASSLEGGQVGFSYEQYF. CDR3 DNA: TGTGCCAGCAGCTTAGAAGGCGGACAGGTGGGATTCTCCTACGAGCAGTACTTC. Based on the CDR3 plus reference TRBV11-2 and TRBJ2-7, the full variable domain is EAGVAQSPRYKIIEKRQSVAFWCNPISGHATLYWYQQILGQGPKLLIQFQNNGVVDDSQLPKDRFSAERLKGVDSTLKIQPAKLEDSAVYLCASSLEGGQVGFSYEQYFGPGTRLTVT.

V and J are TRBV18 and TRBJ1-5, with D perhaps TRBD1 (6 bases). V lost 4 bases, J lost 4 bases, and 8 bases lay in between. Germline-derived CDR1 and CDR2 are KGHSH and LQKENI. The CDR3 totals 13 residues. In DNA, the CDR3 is TGTGCCAGCTCACGGACAGAAAATCAGCCCCAGCATTTT. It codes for CASSRTENQPQHF.

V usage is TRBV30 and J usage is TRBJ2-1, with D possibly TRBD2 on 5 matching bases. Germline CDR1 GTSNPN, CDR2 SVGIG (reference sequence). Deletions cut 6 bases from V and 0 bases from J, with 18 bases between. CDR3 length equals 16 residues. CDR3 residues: CACAPSRAASYNEQFF. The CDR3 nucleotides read TGTGCCTGCGCCCCGTCGCGAGCGGCCTCCTACAATGAGCAGTTCTTC. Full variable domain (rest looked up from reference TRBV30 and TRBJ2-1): SQTIHQWPATLVQPVGSPLSLECTVEGTSNPNLYWYRQAAGRGLQLLFYSVGIGQISSEVPQNLSASRPQDRQFILSSKKLLLSDSGFYLCACAPSRAASYNEQFFGPGTRLTVL.

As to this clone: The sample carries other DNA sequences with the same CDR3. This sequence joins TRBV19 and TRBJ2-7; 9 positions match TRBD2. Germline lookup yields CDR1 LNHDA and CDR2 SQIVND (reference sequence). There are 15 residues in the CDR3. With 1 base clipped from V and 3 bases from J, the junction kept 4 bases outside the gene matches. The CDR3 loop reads CASSIGGSGSYEQYF. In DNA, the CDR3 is TGTGCCAGTAGTATAGGGGGTAGCGGGAGCTACGAGCAGTACTTC.

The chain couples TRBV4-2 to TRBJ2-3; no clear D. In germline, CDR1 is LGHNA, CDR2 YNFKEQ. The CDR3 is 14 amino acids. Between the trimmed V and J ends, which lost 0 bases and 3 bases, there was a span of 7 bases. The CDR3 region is CASSQDAATDTQYF. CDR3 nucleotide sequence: TGTGCCAGCAGCCAAGACGCAGCGACAGATACGCAGTATTTT.

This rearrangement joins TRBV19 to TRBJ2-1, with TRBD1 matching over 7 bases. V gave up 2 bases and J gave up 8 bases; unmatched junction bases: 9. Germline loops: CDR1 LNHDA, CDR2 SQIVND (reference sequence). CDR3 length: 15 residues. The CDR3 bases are TGTGCCAGTAGTATAACCTCGACAGGGAACCATGAGCAGTTCTTC. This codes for CASSITSTGNHEQFF.

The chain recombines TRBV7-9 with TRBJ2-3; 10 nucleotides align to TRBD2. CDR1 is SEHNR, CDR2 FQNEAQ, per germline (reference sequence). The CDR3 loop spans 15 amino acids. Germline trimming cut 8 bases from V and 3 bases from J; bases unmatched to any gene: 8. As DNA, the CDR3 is TGTGCCAGCCGGCGCGGGACTAGCGTTACAGATACGCAGTATTTT. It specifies CASRRGTSVTDTQYF.

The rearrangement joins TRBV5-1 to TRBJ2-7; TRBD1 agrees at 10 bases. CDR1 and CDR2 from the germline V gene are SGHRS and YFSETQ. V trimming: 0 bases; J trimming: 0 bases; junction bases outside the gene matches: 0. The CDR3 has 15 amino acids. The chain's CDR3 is CASSLGTGGSYEQYF. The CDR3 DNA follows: TGCGCCAGCAGCTTGGGGACAGGGGGCTCCTACGAGCAGTACTTC.

The CDR3 DNA reads TGTGCCTGGGGGAGGATCTCGGCGACCCAGTACTTC. Translation gives CAWGRISATQYF. The chain links TRBV30 to TRBJ2-5, with D tentatively TRBD2 (6 bases). Trimming took 5 bases from V and 7 from J, leaving 14 bases between them. The CDR3 loop spans 12 amino acids. Germline lookup yields CDR1 GTSNPN and CDR2 SVGIG (reference sequence).

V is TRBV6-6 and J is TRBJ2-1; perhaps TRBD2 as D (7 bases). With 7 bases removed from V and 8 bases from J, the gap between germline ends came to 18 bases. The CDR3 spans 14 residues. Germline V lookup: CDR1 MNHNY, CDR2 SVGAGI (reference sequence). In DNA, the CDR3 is TGTGCCAGCACCCACGGAGGGGGGGGGTATGAGCAGTTCTTC. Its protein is CASTHGGGGYEQFF.

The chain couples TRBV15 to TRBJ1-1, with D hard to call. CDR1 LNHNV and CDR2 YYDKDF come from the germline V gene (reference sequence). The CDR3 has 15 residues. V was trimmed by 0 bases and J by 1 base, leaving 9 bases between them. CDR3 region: CATSRDISENTEAFF. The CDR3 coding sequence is TGTGCCACCAGCAGAGACATCAGCGAGAACACTGAAGCTTTCTTT. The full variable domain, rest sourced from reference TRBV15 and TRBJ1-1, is DAMVIQNPRYQVTQFGKPVTLSCSQTLNHNVMYWYQQKSSQAPKLLFHYYDKDFNNEADTPDNFQSRRPNTSFCFLDIRSPGLGDTAMYLCATSRDISENTEAFFGQGTRLTVV.

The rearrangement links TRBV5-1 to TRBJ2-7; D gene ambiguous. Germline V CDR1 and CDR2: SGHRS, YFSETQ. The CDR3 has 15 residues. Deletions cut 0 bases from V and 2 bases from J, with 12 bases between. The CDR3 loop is CASSLVEAVAYEQYF. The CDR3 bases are TGCGCCAGCAGCTTGGTAGAGGCTGTCGCCTACGAGCAGTACTTC.

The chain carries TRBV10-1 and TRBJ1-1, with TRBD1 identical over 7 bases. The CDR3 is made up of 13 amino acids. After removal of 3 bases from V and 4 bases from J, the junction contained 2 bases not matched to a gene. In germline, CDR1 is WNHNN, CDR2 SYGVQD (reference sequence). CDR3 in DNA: TGCGCCAGCAGTGATCAGGGGGTCACTGAAGCTTTCTTT. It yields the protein CASSDQGVTEAFF.

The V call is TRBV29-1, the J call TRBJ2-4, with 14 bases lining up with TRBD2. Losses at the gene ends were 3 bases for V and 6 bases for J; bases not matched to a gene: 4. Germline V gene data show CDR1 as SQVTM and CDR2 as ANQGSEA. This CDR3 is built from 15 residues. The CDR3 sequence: CSVDGTSGRTNIQYF. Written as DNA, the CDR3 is TGCAGCGTTGATGGGACTAGCGGGAGAACAAACATTCAGTACTTC. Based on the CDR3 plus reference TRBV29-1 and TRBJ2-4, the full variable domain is SAVISQKPSRDICQRGTSLTIQCQVDSQVTMMFWYRQQPGQSLTLIATANQGSEATYESGFVIDKFPISRPNLTFSTLTVSNMSPEDSSIYLCSVDGTSGRTNIQYFGAGTRLSVL.

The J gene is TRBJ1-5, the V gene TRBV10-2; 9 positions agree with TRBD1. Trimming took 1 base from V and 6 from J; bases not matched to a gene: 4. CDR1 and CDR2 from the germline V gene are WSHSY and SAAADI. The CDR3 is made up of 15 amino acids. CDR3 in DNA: TGCGCCAGCAGTGAGTTACAGGGGGCTGCTCAGCCCCAGCATTTT. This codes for CASSELQGAAQPQHF.

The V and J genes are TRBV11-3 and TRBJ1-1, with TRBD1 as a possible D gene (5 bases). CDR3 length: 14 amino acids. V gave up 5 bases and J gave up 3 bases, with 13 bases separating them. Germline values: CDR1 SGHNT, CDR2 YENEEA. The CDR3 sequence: CASSPGRGDTEAFF. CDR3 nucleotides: TGTGCCAGCAGCCCCGGGAGGGGTGACACTGAAGCTTTCTTT.

As DNA, the CDR3 is TGTGCCATCAGTGACGCAGGCAATCAGCCCCAGCATTTT. It encodes CAISDAGNQPQHF. The chain has TRBV10-3 and TRBJ1-5; D is unclear. The CDR3 is 13 amino acids. The V gene's germline CDR1 is ENHRY and CDR2 SYGVKD. V lost 3 bases and J lost 2, with 5 bases in between.

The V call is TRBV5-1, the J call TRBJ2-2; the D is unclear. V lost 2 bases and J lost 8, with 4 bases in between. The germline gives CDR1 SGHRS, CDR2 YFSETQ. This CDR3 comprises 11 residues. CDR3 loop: CASSFLGELFF. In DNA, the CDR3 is TGCGCCAGCAGCTTCCTTGGGGAGCTGTTTTTT.

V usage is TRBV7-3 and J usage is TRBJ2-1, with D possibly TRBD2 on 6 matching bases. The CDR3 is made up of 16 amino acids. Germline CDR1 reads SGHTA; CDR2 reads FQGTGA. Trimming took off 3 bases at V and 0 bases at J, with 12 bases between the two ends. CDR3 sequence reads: CASSFLWDSSYNEQFF. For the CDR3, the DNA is TGTGCCAGCAGCTTCTTGTGGGACTCCTCCTACAATGAGCAGTTCTTC.

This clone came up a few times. CDR3 in amino acids: CASSIAVSTNQPQHF. The CDR3, as DNA: TGTGCCAGTAGTATTGCAGTCTCAACCAATCAGCCCCAGCATTTT. The V and J genes are TRBV19 and TRBJ1-5; D is ambiguous. The V and J ends lost 3 bases and 3 bases respectively, with 12 bases between them. This CDR3 contains 15 residues. Germline loops: CDR1 LNHDA, CDR2 SQIVND (reference sequence).